Reported below is one T cell receptor beta chain. The CDR3 contains 14 residues. Trimming cost V 7 bases and J 7 bases; bases outside gene matches: 11. Germline-derived CDR1 and CDR2 are SEHNR and FQNEAQ (reference sequence). Clones were sequenced by immunoSEQ multiplex PCR, and TCRdb holds only the in-frame ones, with some missing. This sample carries tens of thousands of clones, about 90% of them seen once, and the ten largest clones take almost 1.5%. This sample is part of a study of T cell changes during pregnancy in multiple sclerosis. This chain connects TRBV7-9 to TRBJ1-1, with 8 bases that match TRBD1. The receptor's source is a female donor with multiple sclerosis, enrolled in a pregnancy study. Source: peripheral blood, taken before pregnancy. The chain's CDR3 is CASTFTTGEGEAFF. The CDR3, as DNA: TGTGCCAGCACCTTTACGACAGGGGAGGGTGAAGCTTTCTTT.